This T cell receptor (beta chain) was obtained from a study of identifying expanded T cells in peripheral blood. Germline values: CDR1 ENHRY, CDR2 SYGVKD. The CDR3 is 12 residues long. The V end was cut by 4 bases, the J end by 2 bases, with 5 bases between. TCRdb's table, derived via immunoSEQ multiplex PCR, lists solely in-frame clones and lacks some. The sample carries about 110,000 clones, about 88% recorded once. Sequencing input: blood. The TCR sequence derives from a person aged 18-70 years in good health. The chain employs TRBV10-3 and TRBJ2-5; D unclear. The CDR3: CAISGVQETQYF. In nucleotides, the CDR3 is TGTGCCATCAGTGGTGTTCAAGAGACCCAGTACTTC.